A single T cell receptor beta chain is shown here with its context. These data come from a study of blood T cell repertoires in COVID-19. Study background: There were acute and convalescent COVID-19 samples, and they came from the United States, Italy and Spain. PBMCs, B-cell-depleted T cells, or T cells provided the cDNA or gDNA that made up the material.

V lost 5 bases and J lost 2; bases outside the gene matches: 13. Germline-derived CDR1 and CDR2 are KGHSH and LQKENI. The CDR3 is 18 amino acids. Source study methods: Amplification with reference gene primers provided the estimates of nucleated cell counts. Repertoires were generated with immunoSEQ multiplex PCR, while TCRdb's copy carries only in-frame clones and drops some. V and J calls and clone size follow that table, whereas D and trimming were derived from the DNA. The sample has 150,000 to 200,000 clones, around 92% seen once. In Seattle, patients joined the study during active infection and were tracked longitudinally.

Sequencing input: peripheral blood. This chain uses TRBV18 with TRBJ2-2; 8 nucleotides match TRBD1. This sequence was found in a young man with COVID-19, enrolled during active disease. This CDR3 reads CASSKEWSRGPNTGELFF. In nucleotides, the CDR3 is TGTGCCAGCTCAAAGGAATGGAGCAGGGGGCCAAACACCGGGGAGCTGTTTTTT.